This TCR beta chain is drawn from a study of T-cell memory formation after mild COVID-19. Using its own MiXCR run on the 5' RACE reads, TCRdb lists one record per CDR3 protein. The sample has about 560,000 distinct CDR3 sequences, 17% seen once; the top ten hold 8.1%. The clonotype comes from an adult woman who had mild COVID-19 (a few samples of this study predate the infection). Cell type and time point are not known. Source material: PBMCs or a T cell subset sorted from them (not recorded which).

CDR3 region: CASSLVAGRGVGNEQFF. DNA of the CDR3: TGTGCCAGCAGCTTAGTTGCCGGGAGGGGGGTAGGCAATGAGCAGTTCTTC. V usage is TRBV7-6 and J usage is TRBJ2-1; TRBD2 aligns across 8 bases. J gave up 6 bases and V 1 base, and 11 bases lay outside the gene matches. The CDR3 is made up of 17 amino acids. The germline CDR1 and CDR2 sequences are SGHVS and FNYEAQ.